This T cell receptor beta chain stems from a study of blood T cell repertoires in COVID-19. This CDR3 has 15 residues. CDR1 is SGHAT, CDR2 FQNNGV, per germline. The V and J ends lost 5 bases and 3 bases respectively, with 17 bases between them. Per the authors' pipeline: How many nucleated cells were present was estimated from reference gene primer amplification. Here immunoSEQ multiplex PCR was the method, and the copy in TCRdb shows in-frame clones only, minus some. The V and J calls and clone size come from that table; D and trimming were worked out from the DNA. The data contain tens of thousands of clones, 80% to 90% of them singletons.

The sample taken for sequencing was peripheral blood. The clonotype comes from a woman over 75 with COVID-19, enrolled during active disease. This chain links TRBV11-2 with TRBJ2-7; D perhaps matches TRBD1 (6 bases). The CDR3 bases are TGTGCCAGCAGCATTAGGGACGGACAGATCTACGAGCAGTACTTC. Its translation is CASSIRDGQIYEQYF.